The 29 T cell receptor beta chains reported below all come from one sample, sequenced in a study of Ad26.COV2.S vaccination and SARS-CoV-2 variants. Treatment of the sample: about 20 received Ad26.COV2.S at low or high dose, single or two shots; several received placebo; per-sample allocation not given. All samples were drawn on day 63, counting from the first vaccine or placebo injection. The table came from immunoSEQ multiplex PCR; TCRdb's copy has only in-frame clones and leaves some out. The sample carries fewer than 400,000 clones, approximately 87% recorded once. The sequenced sample was peripheral blood, obtained in a trial of Ad26.COV2.S vaccine versus placebo. These receptors originate from a person between 18 and 65 years old who received the Ad26.COV2.S COVID-19 vaccine or a placebo.

The chain couples TRBV19 to TRBJ1-1, with D possibly being TRBD1 (6 bases). The germline CDR1 and CDR2 sequences are LNHDA and SQIVND (reference sequence). V shed 0 bases and J shed 0 bases, with 8 bases lying between them. The CDR3 spans 15 residues. CDR3 in DNA: TGTGCCAGTAGTATAGACGGGGGGCTGAACACTGAAGCTTTCTTT. Protein product: CASSIDGGLNTEAFF.

J is TRBJ2-1 and V is TRBV6-2 or TRBV6-3; the match to TRBD2 covers 7 bases. Trimming at V came to 2 bases and at J to 2 bases, leaving 0 bases not matched to a gene. Germline CDR1 reads MNHEY; CDR2 reads SVGEGT. This CDR3 has 14 amino acids. DNA for the CDR3: TGTGCCAGCAGTTACACTAGCGCCTACAATGAGCAGTTCTTC. Its protein product is CASSYTSAYNEQFF.

This chain joins TRBV11-2 and TRBJ1-3, with TRBD1 matching over 7 bases. V gave up 4 bases and J gave up 2 bases; unmatched junction bases: 5. There are 15 residues in the CDR3. CDR1 SGHAT and CDR2 FQNNGV come from the germline V gene. The DNA of the CDR3 is TGTGCCAGCAGCTCCTTACAGGGGCCTGGAAACACCATATATTTT. As protein: CASSSLQGPGNTIYF.

The V call is TRBV6-1, the J call TRBJ1-5; tentatively, D is TRBD1 (6 bases). With 7 bases removed from V and 3 bases from J, the gap between germline ends came to 13 bases. CDR1 and CDR2 (germline): MNHNS, SASEGT. The CDR3 runs 14 residues. In DNA form, the CDR3 reads TGTGCCAGCAAGATGGACAGCACCAATCAGCCCCAGCATTTT. This codes for CASKMDSTNQPQHF.

The chain combines TRBV6-1 with TRBJ1-1; D uncertain. V dropped 5 bases and J dropped 3 bases, with 1 base sitting between them. Germline V gene data show CDR1 as MNHNS and CDR2 as SASEGT. The CDR3 consists of 10 residues. CDR3 residues: CASSYTEAFF. The CDR3 DNA reads TGTGCCAGCAGTTACACTGAAGCTTTCTTT.

The chain carries TRBV6-2 or TRBV6-3 and TRBJ1-1; possibly TRBD1 for D (6 bases). The CDR3 has 12 residues. V was cut by 4 bases and J by 11 bases, with 14 bases left in between. Germline-derived CDR1 and CDR2 are MNHEY and SVGEGT. The DNA for the CDR3 is TGTGCCAGCAGTTTGGCAACAGGGCGGGCTTTCTTT. It yields the protein CASSLATGRAFF.

This chain links TRBV9 with TRBJ2-7, with D possibly being TRBD2 (5 bases). Germline assignment: CDR1 SGDLS and CDR2 YYNGEE. Trimming pared 0 bases from V and 0 bases from J, leaving 10 bases between. The CDR3 length is 15 residues. The CDR3 DNA is TGTGCCAGCAGCGTAGAGGTAGGGAGCTCCTACGAGCAGTACTTC. This translates into CASSVEVGSSYEQYF.

The rearrangement links TRBV4-1 to TRBJ1-1, with a weak D call TRBD1 (6 bases). V was cut by 0 bases and J by 8 bases, with 13 bases left in between. This CDR3 is 14 amino acids long. CDR1 and CDR2 (germline): MGHRA, YSYEKL. The CDR3 here is CASSQESETGEAFF. The CDR3 DNA sequence: TGCGCCAGCAGCCAAGAATCAGAGACAGGAGAAGCTTTCTTT.

This clone appeared a single time. The rearrangement links TRBV25-1 to TRBJ2-3, with D possibly TRBD2 on 5 matching bases. Trimming pared 3 bases from V and 2 bases from J, leaving 12 bases between. CDR1 is MGHDK and CDR2 is SYGVNS in the germline V gene. This CDR3 comprises 15 residues. CDR3 coding DNA: TGTGCCAGCAGTGATCTCGGGGAAACCACAGATACGCAGTATTTT. Translated, it gives CASSDLGETTDTQYF.

The chain recombines TRBV7-6 with TRBJ2-3; D is possibly TRBD1 (6 bases). Trimming shortened V by 2 bases and J by 4 bases, and 16 bases separated the two germline ends. The germline V gene has CDR1 SGHVS and CDR2 FNYEAQ. The CDR3 has 16 residues. CDR3 coding DNA: TGTGCCAGCAGCTTATTCCGGGACAAGACTTCAGATACGCAGTATTTT. Protein: CASSLFRDKTSDTQYF.

This chain joins TRBV6-5 and TRBJ1-6; D not resolved. CDR1 and CDR2 from the germline V gene are MNHEY and SVGAGI. CDR3 length: 14 amino acids. Deletions cut 2 bases from V and 7 bases from J, with 9 bases between. The CDR3 DNA reads as TGTGCCAGCAGTTACCAAGAAGGAAATTCACCCCTCCACTTT. Protein sequence: CASSYQEGNSPLHF.

The chain carries TRBV9 and TRBJ1-1, with no clear D. Trimming took 4 bases from V and 4 from J, leaving 11 bases between them. The germline V gene has CDR1 SGDLS and CDR2 YYNGEE. The CDR3 runs 13 residues. CDR3 residues: CASSTFVGTEAFF. The CDR3 coding sequence is TGTGCCAGCAGCACCTTTGTGGGCACTGAAGCTTTCTTT. The variable domain in full, completed from reference TRBV9 and TRBJ1-1, reads DSGVTQTPKHLITATGQRVTLRCSPRSGDLSVYWYQQSLDQGLQFLIQYYNGEERAKGNILERFSAQQFPDLHSELNLSSLELGDSALYFCASSTFVGTEAFFGQGTRLTVV.

This clone was counted only a few times. The V gene is TRBV2, the J gene TRBJ1-5; D is ambiguous. CDR1 SNHLY and CDR2 FYNNEI come from the germline V gene. The V end lost 0 bases, the J end lost 6 bases, and 12 bases lay between the germline ends. CDR3 length: 15 residues. The CDR3 nucleotides read TGTGCCAGCAGTGAAGCCCTTATAGCAGCTCAGCCCCAGCATTTT. It yields the protein CASSEALIAAQPQHF.

This chain joins TRBV9 and TRBJ1-2; no clear D. The CDR3 totals 13 residues. Germline V gene lookup returns CDR1 SGDLS and CDR2 YYNGEE. V dropped 4 bases and J dropped 3 bases, with 10 bases sitting between them. The CDR3 DNA follows: TGTGCCAGCAGCACGGGAGATGACTATGGCTACACCTTC. Translated, it gives CASSTGDDYGYTF.

The chain joins TRBV29-1 to TRBJ1-4; no definite D call. The V end lost 7 bases, the J end lost 4 bases, and 4 bases lay between the germline ends. This CDR3 has 10 residues. Germline loops: CDR1 SQVTM, CDR2 ANQGSEA. CDR3 coding DNA: TGCAGCGCTGGTAATGAAAAACTGTTTTTT. Protein product: CSAGNEKLFF.

The rearrangement links TRBV7-8 to TRBJ2-2; D gene ambiguous. Trimming shortened V by 2 bases and J by 10 bases, and 5 bases separated the two germline ends. The CDR3 extends over 11 amino acids. Germline loops: CDR1 SGHVS, CDR2 FQNEAQ. The CDR3 loop is CASSLFEELFF. In DNA form, the CDR3 reads TGTGCCAGCAGCTTATTTGAGGAGCTGTTTTTT. The whole variable domain, filled in from reference TRBV7-8 and TRBJ2-2, reads GAGVSQSPRYKVAKRGQDVALRCDPISGHVSLFWYQQALGQGPEFLTYFQNEAQLDKSGLPSDRFFAERPEGSVSTLKIQRTQQEDSAVYLCASSLFEELFFGEGSRLTVL.

The genes are TRBV4-3 and TRBJ2-7, with 10 bases lining up with TRBD2. J gave up 1 base and V 2 bases, and 2 bases lay outside the gene matches. CDR3 size: 15 residues. Germline CDR1 and CDR2: LGHNA and YSLEER. The CDR3 DNA is TGCGCCAGCAGCCAATTACTAGCGGGGTCCTACGAGCAGTACTTC. This sequence encodes CASSQLLAGSYEQYF.

V is TRBV9 and J is TRBJ2-6; 10 bases are shared with TRBD1. Germline loops: CDR1 SGDLS, CDR2 YYNGEE. This CDR3 is built from 19 residues. V was pared by 3 bases and J by 4 bases, with 13 bases of the junction left unmatched. The CDR3 protein is CASSDGARDRGGGANVLTF. DNA for the CDR3: TGTGCCAGCAGCGACGGGGCCCGGGACAGGGGAGGAGGGGCCAACGTCCTGACTTTC.

The J gene is TRBJ1-1, the V gene TRBV10-3, with D possibly matching TRBD1 (5 bases). V lost 7 bases to trimming and J lost 1 base, with 16 bases between them. This CDR3 has 15 amino acids. Germline loops: CDR1 ENHRY, CDR2 SYGVKD. CDR3 sequence: CAINPDGAPNTEAFF. As DNA, the CDR3 is TGTGCCATCAACCCGGACGGGGCCCCGAACACTGAAGCTTTCTTT.

This chain connects TRBV13 to TRBJ2-1; tentatively, D is TRBD2 (7 bases). CDR1 PRHDT and CDR2 FYEKMQ come from the germline V gene (reference sequence). This CDR3 is 19 amino acids long. V lost 2 bases and J 6 bases, leaving 26 bases between the germline ends. CDR3 residues: CASSLLREPWGGVGNEQFF. In DNA, the CDR3 is TGTGCCAGCAGCTTATTACGGGAACCTTGGGGGGGCGTGGGCAATGAGCAGTTCTTC.

This chain connects TRBV11-1 to TRBJ2-7; D is perhaps TRBD1 or TRBD2 (5 bases each). CDR1 and CDR2 from the germline V gene are SGHAT and FQDESV (reference sequence). Trimming took off 3 bases at V and 5 bases at J, with 14 bases between the two ends. CDR3 length: 14 amino acids. This chain's CDR3 is CASSLAGTSHEQYV. The CDR3 nucleotides read TGTGCCAGCAGCTTGGCCGGGACGTCTCACGAGCAGTACGTC.

The CDR3 region is CASSSLGQGKVDEQFF. CDR3 DNA sequence: TGTGCCAGCAGCTCCCTCGGACAGGGTAAAGTTGATGAGCAGTTCTTC. The chain has TRBV5-4 and TRBJ2-1, with TRBD1 matching 8 bases. CDR1 SGHNT and CDR2 YYREEE come from the germline V gene (reference sequence). The junction had 13 bases not matched to a gene; V was cut back by 3 bases and J by 8 bases. The CDR3 is 16 residues long.

The chain is built from TRBV7-3 and TRBJ2-2; tentative D call: TRBD1 (5 bases). The germline V gene has CDR1 SGHTA and CDR2 FQGTGA. The V end was cut by 0 bases, the J end by 3 bases, with 11 bases between. CDR3 size: 16 residues. The CDR3 bases are TGTGCCAGCAGCTTAACGTCGGCAGGGCACACCGGGGAGCTGTTTTTT. Translated: CASSLTSAGHTGELFF. Full variable domain (remainder filled in from reference TRBV7-3 and TRBJ2-2): GAGVSQTPSNKVTEKGKYVELRCDPISGHTALYWYRQSLGQGPEFLIYFQGTGAADDSGLPNDRFFAVRPEGSVSTLKIQRTERGDSAVYLCASSLTSAGHTGELFFGEGSRLTVL.

This chain's CDR3 is CASSLGDRYEQYF. The CDR3 DNA reads TGTGCCAGCAGTTTAGGGGACAGATACGAGCAGTACTTC. The V and J genes are TRBV12-3 or TRBV12-4 and TRBJ2-7, with 7 bases that match TRBD1. J was trimmed by 4 bases and V by 1 base; bases with no gene match: 1. The CDR3 totals 13 residues.

The chain is built from TRBV7-9 and TRBJ2-5, with D possibly matching TRBD2 (5 bases). The CDR3 spans 13 residues. Germline values: CDR1 SEHNR, CDR2 FQNEAQ (reference sequence). Trimming removed 2 bases at V and 3 bases at J, with 7 bases between. The CDR3 DNA reads as TGTGCCAGCAGCTTAATGAGGGAAGAGACCCAGTACTTC. Protein sequence: CASSLMREETQYF.

This rearrangement joins TRBV5-1 to TRBJ1-1; 10 bases line up with TRBD1. In germline, CDR1 is SGHRS, CDR2 YFSETQ. The CDR3 totals 13 residues. Trimming took 4 bases from V and 10 from J; bases not matched to a gene: 7. CDR3 amino acids: CASSGGQGFSAFF. CDR3 coding DNA: TGCGCCAGCAGCGGGGGACAGGGGTTCTCAGCTTTCTTT.

The CDR3 coding sequence is TGTGCCAGCACGTCAGGGAACGGGGGGAGGCTGTTTTTT. This encodes CASTSGNGGRLFF. V usage is TRBV11-3 and J usage is TRBJ2-2; TRBD2 aligns across 7 bases. This CDR3 contains 13 residues. In germline, CDR1 is SGHNT, CDR2 YENEEA. Trimming cost V 7 bases and J 13 bases; bases outside gene matches: 12.

This rearrangement joins TRBV7-2 to TRBJ1-1, with TRBD1 as a possible D gene (5 bases). CDR1 is SGHTA and CDR2 is FQGNSA in the germline V gene. The length of the CDR3 is 15 residues. V was trimmed by 2 bases and J by 0 bases, leaving 10 bases between them. CDR3 coding DNA: TGTGCCAGCAGCTTAACAGGCAGGGTGAACACTGAAGCTTTCTTT. Translated, it gives CASSLTGRVNTEAFF.

V is TRBV19 and J is TRBJ2-3, with D uncertain. CDR1 is LNHDA and CDR2 is SQIVND in the germline V gene (reference sequence). The length of the CDR3 is 16 residues. With 3 bases removed from V and 2 bases from J, the gap between germline ends came to 15 bases. The CDR3 region has the DNA TGTGCCAGTAGTATCGTCCTGTCACAGAACACAGATACGCAGTATTTT. Residues: CASSIVLSQNTDTQYF.